This TCR beta chain was identified during a study of CD8+ T cells in alopecia areata listed by TCRdb under 2018. At the level of the whole study: Treated patients were enrolled in an open-label pilot trial of oral tofacitinib, 5 to 10 mg twice daily, for moderate-to-severe alopecia areata. For the treated patients, the SALT score, which quantifies what percentage of scalp surface area is affected, served as the measure of disease severity. Scalp clonality was compared among normal scalp (n=4), patchy alopecia areata scalp (n=8), and alopecia totalis/universalis scalp (n=8). RNA was obtained with the PAXgene miRNA kit for fixed scalp, the miRNeasy kit for PBMCs, and the RNeasy kit for mouse skin. On the human side, TCRbeta sequencing was run on scalp tissue and on sorted CD4+ and CD8+ peripheral blood T cells from healthy controls and from alopecia areata patients with either patchy or totalis/universalis disease. Tofacitinib was administered for 6 to 18 months, and 6 months of follow-up off drug were then conducted to assess delayed response and recurrence. TCRbeta CDR3 regions were amplified by immunoSEQ multiplex PCR with 35 Vbeta forward and 13 Jbeta reverse primers. Patients on tofacitinib were biopsied at baseline and after 4 and 24 weeks of treatment, and several of the patients also had a later scalp biopsy. In both human patients and the C3H/HeJ mouse model, the study applied high-throughput TCRbeta sequencing to look at T cell clonal expansion in alopecia areata.

Libraries were built with the immunoSEQ multiplex PCR assay. To provide template for TCR sequencing, every sample had RNA extracted and reverse transcribed into cDNA. SuperScript III was used to make first-strand cDNA, primed with a 2:1 mix of oligo-dT and random hexamers. A synthetic immune receptor repertoire was used to measure amplification bias, and any remaining bias was corrected computationally. In the source study's methods: Raw reads were preprocessed to remove errors, and CDR3 was defined according to IMGT conventions as the region from the conserved cysteine to phenylalanine. To get clonality, Shannon entropy was normalized by log2 of the number of productive unique TCRs and the result was subtracted from 1. CD4 or CD8 identity of scalp clones was inferred by cross-referencing scalp TCRbeta sequences with sorted blood CD4 and CD8 repertoires. The source is immuneACCESS, and TCRdb retained only in-frame sequences with V and J called. Part of the clones is not carried over; for the studies checked, unresolved V genes explain less than half of this, and the remainder is unexplained. That table furnishes V, J and clone size, whereas the DNA furnished D and trimming. This sample comprises 130,000 or so clones, roughly nine tenths of them detected only once. The top ten clones comprise 13% of the sample.

The germline V gene (reference sequence) supplies CDR1 MNHEY and CDR2 SMNVEV. Trimming takes 6 bases from V and 0 bases from J, and the germline ends sit 9 bases apart. The CDR3 measures 13 amino acids from cysteine to phenylalanine. The CDR3 DNA has 39 bases and is translated from base 1. Paper-wide results and their limitations: Unlike mouse skin, where gammadelta T cells dominate, normal human skin contains resident alphabeta T cells that get sequenced too, which complicates analysis of the scalp TCR repertoire. Compared with normal scalp, lesional scalp, particularly in alopecia totalis/universalis, had higher clonality and more expanded CD8+ clones, which suggests antigenic drive. Shared TCR sequences between patients were less evident than in mice, which may be partly attributable to HLA diversity in the patient population. Scalp clonality and the number of expanded CD8+ clones among the top 100 scalp clones were significantly decreased by tofacitinib. Many expanded lesional clones persisted in scalp and blood during tofacitinib treatment, which may partly explain relapse after stopping treatment. Because the treated cohort was small and had only one nonresponder, larger studies are needed to examine links between baseline CD8+ expansion and response.

The time point label here, explained by the study, means: about 4 weeks on oral tofacitinib. The treatment or condition label here, explained by the study, means: oral pan-JAK inhibitor, 5-10 mg twice daily. From alopecia areata patients, peripheral blood was collected along with lesional scalp punch biopsies. After PBMCs were isolated by density centrifugation and stained for CD3, CD4 and CD8, a FACSAria was used to sort CD4+ and CD8+ T cells. Details on this clone: No antigen is known for it. Per-base qualities were not stored, and no clone one base away is much larger.

This receptor was identified in a human donor with alopecia areata. The receptor chain draws on TRBV27 and TRBJ2-7, with a weak D call of TRBD2 (6 bases match). The sequencing here drew on CD8+ T cells sorted from blood, taken at week 4, from a patient treated with tofacitinib. The CDR3 region: CASSVGSSYEQYF. The nucleotide sequence reads as follows: TGTGCCAGCAGCGTCGGGAGCTCCTACGAGCAGTACTTC.